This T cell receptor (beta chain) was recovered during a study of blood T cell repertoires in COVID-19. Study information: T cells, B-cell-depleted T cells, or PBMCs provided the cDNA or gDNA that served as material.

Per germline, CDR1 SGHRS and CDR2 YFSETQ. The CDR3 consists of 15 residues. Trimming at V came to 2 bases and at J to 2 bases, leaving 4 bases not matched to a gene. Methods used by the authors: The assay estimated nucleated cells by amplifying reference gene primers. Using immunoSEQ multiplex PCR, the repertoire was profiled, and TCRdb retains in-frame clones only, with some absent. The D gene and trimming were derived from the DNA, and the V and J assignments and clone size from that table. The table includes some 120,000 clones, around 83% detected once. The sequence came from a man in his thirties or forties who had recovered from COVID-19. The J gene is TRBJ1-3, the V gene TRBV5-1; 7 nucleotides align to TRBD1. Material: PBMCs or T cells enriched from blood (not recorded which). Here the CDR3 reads CASSFEGATGNTIYF. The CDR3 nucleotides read TGCGCCAGCAGCTTTGAGGGGGCTACTGGAAACACCATATATTTT.